The rows below give T cell receptor beta chains drawn from one sample of a study of blood T cell repertoires in COVID-19. The protocol was immunoSEQ multiplex PCR, while the TCRdb copy is restricted to in-frame clones and leaves out a portion. The repertoire holds 220,000 or so clones, with 82% as singletons. The source material was peripheral blood. The receptors shown here come from an elderly woman with COVID-19, enrolled during active disease. Both conserved end residues are part of each CDR3.

>TRBJ1-2|TRBV28
CASGGARNYGYTF
>TRBJ2-1|TRBV2
CASSVRTSGYNEQFF
>TRBJ1-2|TRBV6-6
CASSTGDDYGYTF
>TRBJ2-1|TRBV9
CASSAGTSGSFEQFF
>TRBJ2-7|TRBV24-1
CATSDPTPGHLYEQYF
>TRBJ1-1|TRBV7-3
CASSQDWNTEAFF
>TRBJ2-1|TRBV28
CASSPSPPANEQFF
>TRBJ1-4|TRBV6-6
CASSYSNQLGEKLFF
>TRBJ2-7|TRBV20-1
CSLGRDEQYF
>TRBJ1-1|TRBV7-8
CASSFPGQGTEAFF
>TRBJ1-5|TRBV28
CASSFRQPQHF
>TRBJ2-2|TRBV5-1
CASSLSDRAGTGELFF
>TRBJ2-6|TRBV7-8
CASRYGDRRRAGANVLTF
>TRBJ1-3|TRBV28
CASSTGTLSGNTIYF
>TRBJ2-2|TRBV11-1
CASSPRSGRGGELFF
>TRBJ2-7|TRBV15
CATSRDLAVREQYF
>TRBJ1-1|TRBV10-2
CASRGRDRGPNTEAFF
>TRBJ2-3|TRBV9
CASSVTLAGTDTQYF
>TRBJ2-7|TRBV15
CATSRGRDRVLEQYF
>TRBJ1-3|TRBV7-2
CASSVSTAGGGNTIYF
>TRBJ1-1|TRBV6-5
CASSRDRGLSEAFF
>TRBJ1-5|TRBV28
CASSSQGGGDQPQHF
>TRBJ2-7|TRBV2
CASKGRASYEQYF
>TRBJ2-7|TRBV27
CASTPFPPTGANLLF
>TRBJ2-1|TRBV6-5
CASSYLWTNMGEQFF
>TRBJ2-7|TRBV5-5
CASSLAVSYEQYF
>TRBJ1-4|TRBV7-9
CASSPSGQINEKLFF
>TRBJ2-7|TRBV11-2
CASSLTSGLAAFYEQYF
>TRBJ2-2|TRBV5-4
CASRSGTGWTGELFF
>TRBJ2-7|TRBV10-2
CASTGRDEQYF
>TRBJ1-2|TRBV28
CASRGQAFYGYTF
>TRBJ1-4|TRBV7-9
CASSRPQGRGEKLFF
>TRBJ1-2|TRBV18
CASSPADRGNYGYTF
>TRBJ1-1|TRBV5-1
CASSSGTGVFPSEAFF
>TRBJ2-5|TRBV5-6
CASSLGQVVTQYF
>TRBJ1-2|TRBV15
CATSSSVAGYYGYTF
>TRBJ2-7|TRBV2
CASRVEGSYEQYF
>TRBJ2-1|TRBV5-1
CASSLPGQGDNEQFF
>TRBJ2-1|TRBV7-3
CASSRLERSEQFF
>TRBJ2-2|TRBV5-1
CASSFATGELFF
>TRBJ1-4|TRBV27
CASSPKESYYNEKLFF
>TRBJ1-6|TRBV19
CASSMGLGTGKSSPLHF
>TRBJ2-1|TRBV29-1
CSVEDTGSYNEQFF
>TRBJ2-5|TRBV1
CTSSQDRVAGQETQYF
>TRBJ1-1|TRBV5-1
CASSYQGNTEAFF
>TRBJ2-3|TRBV6-5
CASSRSTSATDTQYF
>TRBJ2-1|TRBV12-5
CASGLAGVKYNEQFF
>TRBJ2-3|TRBV11-1
CASTRTSGGAATQYF
>TRBJ2-2|TRBV18
CASSPGSGTTGELFF
>TRBJ1-5|TRBV5-4
CASSFRGEQPQHF
>TRBJ1-6|TRBV5-8
CASSLKGPLRGSPLHF
>TRBJ1-4|TRBV5-1
CASSREGTDEKLFF
>TRBJ2-7|TRBV30
CAYNRDGEQYF